This T cell receptor (beta chain) was sequenced in a study of blood T cell repertoires in COVID-19. About the study: Samples taken during acute and convalescent COVID-19 were collected in the United States, Italy and Spain.

Sequenced by immunoSEQ multiplex PCR; TCRdb stores in-frame clones only, minus some. This repertoire shows 300,000 to 450,000 clones, about 88% found once; its top ten account for roughly 1%. The CDR3 contains 14 residues. CDR1 and CDR2 from the germline V gene are MDHEN and SYDVKM. The germline V and J ends were trimmed by 6 bases and 0 bases, with 9 bases remaining between them. Individuals aged about 18 to 89 years were recruited from 24 US areas. The sequencing sample was made of PBMCs or T cells enriched from blood (not recorded which). This clonotype was obtained from a woman between 25 and 40 years old who had recovered from COVID-19. The chain uses TRBV28 and TRBJ2-1; D possibly corresponds to TRBD2 (6 bases). CDR3 nucleotides: TGTGCCAGCAGGGGCGGGGTCTCCTACAATGAGCAGTTCTTC. It yields the protein CASRGGVSYNEQFF. Full variable domain (remainder filled in from reference TRBV28 and TRBJ2-1): DVKVTQSSRYLVKRTGEKVFLECVQDMDHENMFWYRQDPGLGLRLIYFSYDVKMKEKGDIPEGYSVSREKKERFSLILESASTNQTSMYLCASRGGVSYNEQFFGPGTRLTVL.